This entry concerns a single T cell receptor (beta chain). Its antigen is unidentified. In the naive CD8 group, cells lacked CD45RO and were positively selected for CCR7, so terminally differentiated effector memory CD45RA+ cells were left out. This sample was taken from a study of shared clonotypes between healthy human individuals. Notes on the study in general: Naive subsets generally had larger estimated richness than memory subsets. When compared with the clonotypes that were shared by all four sorted-subset donors, the non-shared clonotypes turned out to have lower generation probabilities.

The authors distributed each subset's genomic DNA evenly over several immunoSEQ plates. The method was immunoSEQ multiplex PCR; TCRdb's version includes in-frame clones alone and lacks a portion of them. The table lists around 2.1 million clones, about 93% of them singletons. The sequenced sample consisted of naive CD8+ T cells from PBMCs. The TCR sequence derives from a man aged 18 to 30 in good health. Some clones in this sample may be carry-over from other donors' samples.

The CDR3 DNA reads as TGCGCCAGCAGCCAAGATCTTTGGACGGGGAACACCGGGGAGCTGTTTTTT. It yields the protein CASSQDLWTGNTGELFF. This chain uses TRBV4-3 with TRBJ2-2; the D is unclear. V lost 0 bases, J lost 1 base, and 12 bases lay in between. The CDR3 is 17 residues long. Germline values: CDR1 LGHNA, CDR2 YSLEER.